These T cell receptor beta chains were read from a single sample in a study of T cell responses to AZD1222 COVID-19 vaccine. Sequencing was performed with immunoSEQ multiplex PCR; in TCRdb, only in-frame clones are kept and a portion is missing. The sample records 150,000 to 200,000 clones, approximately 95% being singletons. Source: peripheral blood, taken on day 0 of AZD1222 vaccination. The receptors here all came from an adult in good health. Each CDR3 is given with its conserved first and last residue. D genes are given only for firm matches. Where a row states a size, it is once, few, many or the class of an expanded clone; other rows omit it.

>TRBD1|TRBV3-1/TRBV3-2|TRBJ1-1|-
TGTGCCAGCAGCACAACAGGGGACACTGAAGCTTTCTTT
CASSTTGDTEAFF
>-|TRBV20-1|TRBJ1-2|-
TGCAGTGCTAGGAGCGACTATGGCTACACCTTC
CSARSDYGYTF
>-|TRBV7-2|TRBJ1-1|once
TGTGCCAGCAGCTTAGTGGGGGTTAACACTGAAGCTTTCTTT
CASSLVGVNTEAFF
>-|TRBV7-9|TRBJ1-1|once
TGTGCCAGCAGCTTTTCCAACACTGAAGCTTTCTTT
CASSFSNTEAFF
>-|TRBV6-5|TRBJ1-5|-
TGTGCCAGCACCTCACAGGGAGGGGGGCCCCAGCATTTT
CASTSQGGGPQHF
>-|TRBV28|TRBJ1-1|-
TGTGCCAGCAGCCTAGGGCCCCTTGAAGCTTTCTTT
CASSLGPLEAFF
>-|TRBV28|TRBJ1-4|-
TGTGCCACCGCGAACAACGGAGGACCGAGTAATGAAAAACTGTTTTTT
CATANNGGPSNEKLFF
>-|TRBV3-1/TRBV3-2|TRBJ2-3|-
TGTGCCAGCAGCCAAATAGCCGGGGCTAGCGGCACAGATACGCAGTATTTT
CASSQIAGASGTDTQYF
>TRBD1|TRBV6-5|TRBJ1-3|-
TGTGCCAGCAGCCGGACAGGGGGCGTAGACACCATATATTTT
CASSRTGGVDTIYF
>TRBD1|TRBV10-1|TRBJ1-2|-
TGCGCCAGCAGTGGACAGGGCAAGGCTTGGTATGGCTACACCTTC
CASSGQGKAWYGYTF
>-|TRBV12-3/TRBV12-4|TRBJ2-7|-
TGTGCCAGCAGAAAAGGGGTTTCGCGCGAGCAGTACTTC
CASRKGVSREQYF
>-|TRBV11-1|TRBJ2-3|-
TGTGCCAGCAGCTTAGTGGGGACGCGATCAGATACGCAGTATTTT
CASSLVGTRSDTQYF
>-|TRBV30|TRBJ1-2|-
TGTGCCTGGAGTTCGTGGGGGGACGGGGACCCCTATGGCTACACCTTC
CAWSSWGDGDPYGYTF
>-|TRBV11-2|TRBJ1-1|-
TGTGCCAGCAGACTTACGATGGCGGACACTGAAGCTTTCTTT
CASRLTMADTEAFF
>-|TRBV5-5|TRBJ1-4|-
TGTGCCAGCAGCTTGGATGGGACCCGGGGTAATGAAAAACTGTTTTTT
CASSLDGTRGNEKLFF
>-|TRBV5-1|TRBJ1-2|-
TGCGCCAGCAGCCCCGATGGGGGTCTGCATGGCTACACCTTC
CASSPDGGLHGYTF
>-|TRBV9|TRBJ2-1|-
TGTGCCAGCAGCGTAGACTTAGGACATAATGAGCAGTTCTTC
CASSVDLGHNEQFF
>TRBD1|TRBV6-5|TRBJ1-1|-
TGTGCCGGGGGACAGATTGAAGCTTTCTTT
CAGGQIEAFF
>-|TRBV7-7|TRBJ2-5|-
TGTGCCAGCAGCTTAGTGGGGGGGCCGGTGGAGACCCAGTACTTC
CASSLVGGPVETQYF
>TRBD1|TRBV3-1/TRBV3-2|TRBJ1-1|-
TGTGCCAGCAGCCCCTACTCGGACAGGGACGCTGAAGCTTTCTTT
CASSPYSDRDAEAFF
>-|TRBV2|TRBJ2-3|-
TGTGCCACCAAAACCAGCACAGATACGCAGTATTTT
CATKTSTDTQYF
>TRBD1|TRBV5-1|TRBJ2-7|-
TGCGCCAGCAGCCCCCGGGACAGGGTAATTGGGAGCTCCTACGAGCAGTACTTC
CASSPRDRVIGSSYEQYF
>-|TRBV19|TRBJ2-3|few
TGTGCCAGTAGTATCAGGGGCGGCACAGATACGCAGTATTTT
CASSIRGGTDTQYF
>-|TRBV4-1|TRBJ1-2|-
TGCGCCAGCAGCCAAGATACATCTATCGGCCCTTACTATGGCTACACCTTC
CASSQDTSIGPYYGYTF
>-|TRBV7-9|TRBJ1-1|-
TGTGCCAGCAGCTTAGCAGAGCGAGCTTTCTTT
CASSLAERAFF
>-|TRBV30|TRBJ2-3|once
TGTGCCTGGAGCCCCGGGGGCACAGATACGCAGTATTTT
CAWSPGGTDTQYF
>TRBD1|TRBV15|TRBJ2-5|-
TGTGCCACCAGCAGAGATAAGGGGGCAGAGACCCAGTACTTC
CATSRDKGAETQYF
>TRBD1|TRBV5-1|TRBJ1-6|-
TGCGCCAGCAGCTTACGCGGACAGGGCCTCAATTCACCCCTCCACTTT
CASSLRGQGLNSPLHF
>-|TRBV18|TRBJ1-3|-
TGTGCCAGCTCACCACAGGGGCCACGAGGAAACACCATATATTTT
CASSPQGPRGNTIYF
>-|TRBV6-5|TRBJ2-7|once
TGTGCCAGCAGGGAGGCGGGGGCGGTAACCTACGAGCAGTACTTC
CASREAGAVTYEQYF
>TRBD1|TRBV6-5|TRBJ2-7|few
TGTGCCAGCAGTTTGTGGGACAGATACGAGCAGTACTTC
CASSLWDRYEQYF
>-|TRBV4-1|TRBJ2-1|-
TGCGCCAGCAGCCAAGAGCCCATAAGGTATACAGATGAGCAGTTCTTC
CASSQEPIRYTDEQFF
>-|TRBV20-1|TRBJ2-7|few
TGCAGTGTTTCAAGTTCCTACGAGCAGTACTTC
CSVSSSYEQYF
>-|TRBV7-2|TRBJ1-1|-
TGTGCCAGCAGCTTATATATTAGCGCAGGGAGCACTTGGGACACTGAAGCTTTCTTT
CASSLYISAGSTWDTEAFF
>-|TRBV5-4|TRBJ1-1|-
TGTGCCAGCAGCCCGACTCGAGGGTCTTGGACTGAAGCTTTCTTT
CASSPTRGSWTEAFF
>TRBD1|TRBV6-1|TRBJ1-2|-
TGTGCCAGCAGTGAAGGGACAGGGGGCTGGTATGGCTACACCTTC
CASSEGTGGWYGYTF
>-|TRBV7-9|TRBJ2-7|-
TGTGCCAGCAGCCCAGACAGGATAGCTTCCTACGAGCAGTACTTC
CASSPDRIASYEQYF
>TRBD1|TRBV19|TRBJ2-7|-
TGTGCCACCAGGGACAGGCAAAGCGGCTCCTACGAGCAGTACTTC
CATRDRQSGSYEQYF
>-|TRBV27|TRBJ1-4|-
TGTGCCAGCAGCCGTAATTCTGCAACTAATGAAAAACTGTTTTTT
CASSRNSATNEKLFF
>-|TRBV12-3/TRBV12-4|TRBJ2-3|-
TGTGCCAGCAGTACACAAGTTTATACGCAGTATTTT
CASSTQVYTQYF
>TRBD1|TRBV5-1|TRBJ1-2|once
TGCGCCAGCAGCTTATTAGGGGGCTCTGGCTACACCTTC
CASSLLGGSGYTF
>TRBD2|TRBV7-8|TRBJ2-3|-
TGTGCCAGCAGCTTAGAGGAGCGGGGCCCCGCAGATACGCAGTATTTT
CASSLEERGPADTQYF
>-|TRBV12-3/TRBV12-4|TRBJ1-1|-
TGTGCCAGCAACCTAGACAGCCCTGAAGCTTTCTTT
CASNLDSPEAFF
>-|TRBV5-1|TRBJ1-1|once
TGCGCCAGCAGCCCTACACTGACAGTCAACACTGAAGCTTTCTTT
CASSPTLTVNTEAFF
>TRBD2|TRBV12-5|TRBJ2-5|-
TGTGCTAGTGGTTCAGGACTAGCGGGAGGGCCCCTACAAGAGACCCAGTACTTC
CASGSGLAGGPLQETQYF
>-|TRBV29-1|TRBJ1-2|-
TGCAGCGTTGAAGATCGGGCGGACAGACGGTACTATGGCTACACCTTC
CSVEDRADRRYYGYTF
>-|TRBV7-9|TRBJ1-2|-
TGTGCCAGCAGCTTAAACCAGGGTGATGGCTACACCTTC
CASSLNQGDGYTF
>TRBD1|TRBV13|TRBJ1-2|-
TGTGCCAGCAGCCAAGGGACAGTGAAGGGCTATGGCTACACCTTC
CASSQGTVKGYGYTF
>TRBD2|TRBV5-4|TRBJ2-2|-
TGTGCCAGCAGCTCGGGACTAGATAACGCCGGGGAGCTGTTTTTT
CASSSGLDNAGELFF
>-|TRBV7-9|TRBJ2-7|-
TGTGCCAGCAGCTTCTACAGGGAGCAGTACTTC
CASSFYREQYF
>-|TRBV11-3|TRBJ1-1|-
TGTGCCAGCAGCTTAGAGGGGGAAGCTTTCTTT
CASSLEGEAFF
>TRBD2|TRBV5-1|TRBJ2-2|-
TGCGCCAGCAGCTTTCTAGCGGGGGATACGAACACCGGGGAGCTGTTTTTT
CASSFLAGDTNTGELFF
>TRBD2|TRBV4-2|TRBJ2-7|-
TGTGCCAGCAGCCAAGGACTAGCGGGAGCCTACGAGCAGTACTTC
CASSQGLAGAYEQYF
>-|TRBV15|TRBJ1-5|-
TGTGCCACCAGCAAGGTCGTAGGGGAGAGCAATCAGCCCCAGCATTTT
CATSKVVGESNQPQHF
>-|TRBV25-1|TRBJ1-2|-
TGTGCCAGCAGTGATAGGCCCTATGGCTACACCTTC
CASSDRPYGYTF
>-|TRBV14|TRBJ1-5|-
TGTGCCAGCAGCAGCAGCGGGAATCAGCCCCAGCATTTT
CASSSSGNQPQHF
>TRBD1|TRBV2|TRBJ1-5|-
TGTGCCAGCAGACAGGGGAGCAATCAGCCCCAGCATTTT
CASRQGSNQPQHF
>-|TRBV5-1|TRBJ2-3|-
TGCGCCAGCAGCCAACCGGACCCGCCAGATACGCAGTATTTT
CASSQPDPPDTQYF
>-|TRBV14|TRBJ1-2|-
TGTGCCAGCAGCCAAGACCCGAACTATGGCTACACCTTC
CASSQDPNYGYTF
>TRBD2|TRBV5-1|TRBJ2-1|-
TGCGCCAGCCGGTCCGGGGGGGCCGGCAATGAGCAGTTCTTC
CASRSGGAGNEQFF